One and the same sample provided the 2 T cell receptor beta chains below, sequenced in a study of human T cells and chemical hapten exposure. Each CDR3 protein is one row after TCRdb ran MiXCR on the RACE reads. The sample comprises 180,000 or so distinct CDR3 sequences, about 22% of which are singletons, and roughly 6.7% rests with the top ten. Stated time point: patch test 1, 2 weeks after DPC sensitization. Treatment noted: therapeutic diphenylcyclopropenone sensitization with weekly scalp DPC. Specimen: whole blood, collected in connection with sensitization to the hapten diphenylcyclopropenone (DPC). Receptors originate from a woman aged 45-59 years with alopecia areata. Some clones in this sample may be carry-over from other donors' samples.

This clonotype was observed a handful of times. J is TRBJ2-3 and V is TRBV6-2 or TRBV6-3; 9 bases fit TRBD2. The germline V gene has CDR1 MNHEY and CDR2 SVGEGT. The ends lost 4 bases at V and 2 bases at J; junction bases unmatched: 10. The CDR3 is 17 residues long. CDR3 amino acids: CASSSALTSGYTDTQYF. The CDR3 DNA is TGTGCCAGCAGTTCCGCGTTGACTAGCGGATACACAGATACGCAGTATTTT.

This clonotype showed up just a few times. The J gene is TRBJ1-2, the V gene TRBV9; no reliable D call. The CDR3 has 14 residues. Trimming pared 0 bases from V and 0 bases from J, leaving 6 bases between. Germline V gene sequence: CDR1 SGDLS, CDR2 YYNGEE. The CDR3 region is CASSVGLANYGYTF. The CDR3 nucleotides are TGTGCCAGCAGCGTAGGACTGGCTAACTATGGCTACACCTTC.